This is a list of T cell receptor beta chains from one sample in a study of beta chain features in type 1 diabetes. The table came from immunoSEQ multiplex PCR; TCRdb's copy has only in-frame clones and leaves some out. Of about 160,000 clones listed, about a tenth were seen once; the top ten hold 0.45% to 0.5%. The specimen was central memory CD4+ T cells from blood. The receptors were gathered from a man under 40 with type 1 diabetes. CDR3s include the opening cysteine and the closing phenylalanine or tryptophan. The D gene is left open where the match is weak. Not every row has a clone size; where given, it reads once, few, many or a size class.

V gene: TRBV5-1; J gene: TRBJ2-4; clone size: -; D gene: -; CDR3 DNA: TGCGCCAGCAGCTTGGTCCCTCCGCCCGGAGTAGCCAAAAACATTCAGTACTTC; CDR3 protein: CASSLVPPPGVAKNIQYF
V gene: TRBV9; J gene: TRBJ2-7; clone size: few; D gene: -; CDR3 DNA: TGTGCAAAGGGGCAAGGTGCTTTATACGAGCAGTACTTC; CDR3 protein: CAKGQGALYEQYF
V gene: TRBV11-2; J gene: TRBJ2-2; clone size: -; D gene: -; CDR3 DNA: TGTGCCAGCAGCTTAGTCCGGGGTGGCACCGGGGAGCTGTTTTTT; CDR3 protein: CASSLVRGGTGELFF
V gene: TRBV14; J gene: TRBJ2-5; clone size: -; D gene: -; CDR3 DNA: TGTGCCAGCAGCCAAGTCAACCGGGAGACCCAGTACTTC; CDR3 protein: CASSQVNRETQYF
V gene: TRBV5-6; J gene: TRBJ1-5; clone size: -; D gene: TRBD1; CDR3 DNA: TGTGCCAGCAGCTTCACAGGGGGAGTCAATCAGCCCCAGCATTTT; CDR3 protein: CASSFTGGVNQPQHF
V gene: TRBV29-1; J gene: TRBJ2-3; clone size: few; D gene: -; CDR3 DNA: TGCAGCGTTGAAGGCGGTAGAGGTGCAGATACGCAGTATTTT; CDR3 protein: CSVEGGRGADTQYF
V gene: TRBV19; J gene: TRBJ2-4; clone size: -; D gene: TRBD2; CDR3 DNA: TGTGCCAGTACGGGTAGCGGGATAGCCAAAAACATTCAGTACTTC; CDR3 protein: CASTGSGIAKNIQYF
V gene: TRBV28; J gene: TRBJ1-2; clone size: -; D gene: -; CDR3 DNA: TGTGCCAGCAGTTCCGCGGGACCTTCGGGCTATGGCTACACCTTC; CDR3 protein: CASSSAGPSGYGYTF
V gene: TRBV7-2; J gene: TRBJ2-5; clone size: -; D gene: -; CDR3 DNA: TGTGCCAGCAGCTTAGCGGAGGGGACGTCCGGGACCCAGTACTTC; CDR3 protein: CASSLAEGTSGTQYF
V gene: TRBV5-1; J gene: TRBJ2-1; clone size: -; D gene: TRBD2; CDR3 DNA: TGCGCCAGCAGCTTAGCGGGAGTATCCTACAATGAGCAGTTCTTC; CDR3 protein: CASSLAGVSYNEQFF
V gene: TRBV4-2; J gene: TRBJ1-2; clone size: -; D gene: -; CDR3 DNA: TGTGCCAGCAGCCAAGGCCAGGGAGGCCATGGCTACACCTTC; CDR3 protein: CASSQGQGGHGYTF
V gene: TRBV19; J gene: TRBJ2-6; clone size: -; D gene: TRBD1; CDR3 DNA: TGTGCCAGTAGTATTACAGGGGGCGCTGGGGCCAACGTCCTGACTTTC; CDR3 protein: CASSITGGAGANVLTF
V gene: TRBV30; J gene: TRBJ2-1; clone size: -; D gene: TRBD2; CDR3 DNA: TGTGCCTGGATGACTAGCGGGGAGGTTATTGAGCAGTTCTTC; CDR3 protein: CAWMTSGEVIEQFF
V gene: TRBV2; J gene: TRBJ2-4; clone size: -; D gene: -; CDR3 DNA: TGTGCCAGCAGCGAGTACTTAATAGCCAAAAACATTCAGTACTTC; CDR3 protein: CASSEYLIAKNIQYF
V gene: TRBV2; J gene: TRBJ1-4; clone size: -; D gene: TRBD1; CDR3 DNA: TGTGCCAGCACCCTGGCGGCAGGACAGGGGGCCCATGAAAAACTGTTTTTT; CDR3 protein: CASTLAAGQGAHEKLFF
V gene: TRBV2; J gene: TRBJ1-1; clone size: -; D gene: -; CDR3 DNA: TGTGCCAGCACTTTCCAGTCGGGCACTGAAGCTTTCTTT; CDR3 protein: CASTFQSGTEAFF
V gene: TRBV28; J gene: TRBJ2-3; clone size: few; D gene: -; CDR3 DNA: TGTGCCAGCAGTCGCGGGGGCTACACAGATACGCAGTATTTT; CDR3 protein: CASSRGGYTDTQYF
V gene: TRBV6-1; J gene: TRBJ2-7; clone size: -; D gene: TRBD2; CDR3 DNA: TGTGCCCGCAGGACTAGCGGGAGAGACGAGCAGTACTTC; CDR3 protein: CARRTSGRDEQYF
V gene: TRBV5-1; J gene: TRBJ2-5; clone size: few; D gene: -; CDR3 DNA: TGCGCCAGCAGCTCGGACAACGTGGGGGAGACCCAGTACTTC; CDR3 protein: CASSSDNVGETQYF
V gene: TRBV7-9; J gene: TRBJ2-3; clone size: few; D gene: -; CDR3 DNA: TGTGCCAGCAGCTCGTGGACTGGCACAGATACGCAGTATTTT; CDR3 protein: CASSSWTGTDTQYF
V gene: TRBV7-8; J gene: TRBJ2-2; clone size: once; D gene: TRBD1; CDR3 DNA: TGTGCCAGCAGCAACCTTCCGACAGGGAAGAACACCGGGGAGCTGTTTTTT; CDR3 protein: CASSNLPTGKNTGELFF
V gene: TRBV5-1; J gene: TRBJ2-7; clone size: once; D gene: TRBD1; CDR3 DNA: TGCGCCAGCAGCTTGGATGGGGTGGCAGGGGGTTACGAGCAGTACTTC; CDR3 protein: CASSLDGVAGGYEQYF
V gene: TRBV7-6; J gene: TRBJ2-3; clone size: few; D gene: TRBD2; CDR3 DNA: TGTGCCAGCAGCCAGAGCGGGAGGTTGAATACGCAGTATTTT; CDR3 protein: CASSQSGRLNTQYF
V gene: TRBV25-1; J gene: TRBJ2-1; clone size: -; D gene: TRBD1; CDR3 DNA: TGTGCCAGTTCCCTCCGTGGGACAGGACTCAATGAGCAGTTCTTC; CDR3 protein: CASSLRGTGLNEQFF
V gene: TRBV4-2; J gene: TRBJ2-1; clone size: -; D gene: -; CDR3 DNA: TGTGCCAGCAGCCAGGAGGCCCTCTCCTACAATGAGCAGTTCTTC; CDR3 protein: CASSQEALSYNEQFF
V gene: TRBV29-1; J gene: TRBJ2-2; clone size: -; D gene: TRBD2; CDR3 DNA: TGCAGCGTCCGACTAGCGGGAGGGCCGACCGGGGAGCTGTTTTTT; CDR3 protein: CSVRLAGGPTGELFF
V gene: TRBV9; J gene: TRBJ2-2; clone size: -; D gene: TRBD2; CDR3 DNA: TGTGCCAGCAGCGGGCTAGCGGACACCGGGGAGCTGTTTTTT; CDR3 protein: CASSGLADTGELFF
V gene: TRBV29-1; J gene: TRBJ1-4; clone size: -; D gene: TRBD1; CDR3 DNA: TGCAGCGTTAGCGGACAGGCCGGAGGGGAAAAACTGTTTTTT; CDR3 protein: CSVSGQAGGEKLFF
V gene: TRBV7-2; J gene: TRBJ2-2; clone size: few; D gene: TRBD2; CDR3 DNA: TGTGCCAGCAGCTTGGGGGGGTCCCTCGGGGAGCTGTTTTTT; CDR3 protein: CASSLGGSLGELFF
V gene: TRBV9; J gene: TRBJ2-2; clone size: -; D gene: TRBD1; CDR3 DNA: TGTGCCAGCAGCGTAGAACCTCTGGGACAGGGGTCCGGGGAGCTGTTTTTT; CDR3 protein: CASSVEPLGQGSGELFF
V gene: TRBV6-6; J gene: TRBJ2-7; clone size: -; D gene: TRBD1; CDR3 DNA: TGTGCCAGCAGGACTCCTGAGACAGGGGACGAGCAGTACTTC; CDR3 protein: CASRTPETGDEQYF
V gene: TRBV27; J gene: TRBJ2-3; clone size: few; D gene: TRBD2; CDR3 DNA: TGTGCCAGCAGTTTTACAGCGGGAGTCCAAACACGCACAGATACGCAGTATTTT; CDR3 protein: CASSFTAGVQTRTDTQYF
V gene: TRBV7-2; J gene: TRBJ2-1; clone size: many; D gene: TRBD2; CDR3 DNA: TGTGCCAGCAGCTTAAACCGCGGGACTACCTTTAGTGAGCAGTTCTTC; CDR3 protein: CASSLNRGTTFSEQFF
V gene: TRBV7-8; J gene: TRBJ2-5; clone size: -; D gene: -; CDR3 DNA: TGTGCCAGCACCGAATTTCGGGAGACCCAGTACTTC; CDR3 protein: CASTEFRETQYF
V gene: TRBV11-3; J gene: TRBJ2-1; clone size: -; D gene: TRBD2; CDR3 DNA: TGTGCCAGCAGCTCGAGCGGGGGAGGGGGTCTTGAGCAGTTCTTC; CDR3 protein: CASSSSGGGGLEQFF
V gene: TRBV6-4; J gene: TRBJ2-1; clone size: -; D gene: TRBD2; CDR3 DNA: TGTGCCAGCAGTGAAACTAGCGGGAGGAGCAATGAGCAGTTCTTC; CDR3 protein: CASSETSGRSNEQFF
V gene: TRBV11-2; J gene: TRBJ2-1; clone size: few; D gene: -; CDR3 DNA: TGTGCCAGCAGCGCTCAGTACAGGGTCCACAATGAGCAGTTCTTC; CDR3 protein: CASSAQYRVHNEQFF
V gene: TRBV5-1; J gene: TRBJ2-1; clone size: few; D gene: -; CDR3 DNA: TGCGCCAGCAGCTCGGGAGCGGGCGGCTCCTACAATGAGCAGTTCTTC; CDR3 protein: CASSSGAGGSYNEQFF
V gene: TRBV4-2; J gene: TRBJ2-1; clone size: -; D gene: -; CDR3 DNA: TGTGCCAGCAGCCAAGTGGTAGCGCGCAATGAGCAGTTCTTC; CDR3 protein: CASSQVVARNEQFF
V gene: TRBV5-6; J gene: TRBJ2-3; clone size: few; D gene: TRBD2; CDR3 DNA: TGTGCCAGCAGCTTTAAGCGGGAGGGGACACGGGGCACAGATACGCAGTATTTT; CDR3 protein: CASSFKREGTRGTDTQYF